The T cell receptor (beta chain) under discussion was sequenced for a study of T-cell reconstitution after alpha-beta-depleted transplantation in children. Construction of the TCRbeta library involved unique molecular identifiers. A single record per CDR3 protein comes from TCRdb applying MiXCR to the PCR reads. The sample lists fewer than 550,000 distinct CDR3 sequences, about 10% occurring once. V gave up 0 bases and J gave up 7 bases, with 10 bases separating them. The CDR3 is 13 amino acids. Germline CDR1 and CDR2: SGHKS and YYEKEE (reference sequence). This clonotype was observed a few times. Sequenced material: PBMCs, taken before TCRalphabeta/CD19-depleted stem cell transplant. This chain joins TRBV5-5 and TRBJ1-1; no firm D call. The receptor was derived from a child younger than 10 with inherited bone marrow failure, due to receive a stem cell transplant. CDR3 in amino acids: CASSLASAVEAFF. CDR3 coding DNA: TGTGCCAGCAGCTTGGCCAGTGCAGTTGAAGCTTTCTTT.